This T cell receptor (beta chain) derives from a study of blood T cells in healthy people across ages. Comments on this clonotype: Its cognate antigen is unknown.

CDR1 is MNHEY and CDR2 is SVGAGI in the germline V gene. This CDR3 is built from 14 residues. V shed 6 bases and J shed 7 bases, with 18 bases lying between them. Study results and caveats: Older age coincided with a roughly linear decline in TCR beta diversity per million T cells.

For the second PCR, which ran for roughly 6 to 12 cycles, a sample-barcoded 5' primer and a J-beta primer mix were used. Unique molecular identifiers of 12 random nucleotides labeled each cDNA. TCRdb reprocessed the 5' RACE reads with MiXCR, giving one entry per CDR3 protein. The table has about a million distinct CDR3 sequences, more than 30% seen once. The TCR comes from a man younger than 30 in good health. The sample taken for sequencing was blood. The chain couples TRBV6-5 to TRBJ1-2; D remains ambiguous. This CDR3 is CASRGGSVDFGYTF. In DNA form, the CDR3 reads TGTGCCAGCAGGGGAGGGTCGGTCGACTTTGGCTACACCTTC.